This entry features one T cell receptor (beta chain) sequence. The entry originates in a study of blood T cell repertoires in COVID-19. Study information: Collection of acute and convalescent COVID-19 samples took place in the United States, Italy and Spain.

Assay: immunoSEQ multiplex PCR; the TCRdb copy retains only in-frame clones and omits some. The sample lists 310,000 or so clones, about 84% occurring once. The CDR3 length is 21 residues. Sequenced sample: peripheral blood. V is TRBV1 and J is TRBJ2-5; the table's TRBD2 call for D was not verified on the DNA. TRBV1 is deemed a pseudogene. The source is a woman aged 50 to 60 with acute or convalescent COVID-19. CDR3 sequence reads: CTSSQVLSSGTSGRRRETQYF. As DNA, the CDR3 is TGCACCAGCAGCCAAGTACTCTCCTCCGGGACTAGCGGGAGAAGGCGCGAGACCCAGTACTTC.